Sequencing of this TCR beta chain was carried out in a study of cytomegalovirus exposure and HLA in healthy donors. Amplification used 60 Vbeta primers and 13 Jbeta primers. The repertoire was sequenced with immunoSEQ multiplex PCR; TCRdb's copy has only in-frame clones and lacks some. Found here are about 120,000 clones, 66% of them singletons; the top ten hold about 1.5%. Sequencing was done on a sample of PBMCs. This TCR derives from a man between 18 and 35 years old in good health and CMV-seronegative.

CDR3 DNA sequence: TGTGCCAGCAGTTCCTCTGGGAGATCAAGTGAAAAACTGTTTTTT. It encodes CASSSSGRSSEKLFF. V usage is TRBV27 and J usage is TRBJ1-4; D is uncertain. With 4 bases removed from V and 7 bases from J, the gap between germline ends came to 16 bases. In germline, CDR1 is MNHEY, CDR2 SMNVEV (reference sequence). The CDR3 has 15 amino acids.